This TCR beta chain stems from a study of T cell repertoires in cytomegalovirus infection. Study as a whole: As its CMV epitopes, the study selected recently identified HLA-C-restricted and well-studied HLA-B-restricted targets.

The CDR3 consists of 12 residues. In germline, CDR1 is SGHVS, CDR2 FNYEAQ. V was trimmed by 5 bases and J by 9 bases, leaving 11 bases between them. TCRdb re-analysed the reads in MiXCR, keeping a single row per CDR3 protein. This sample has approximately 990,000 distinct CDR3 sequences, with around 29% found just once. Study observations and caveats: Identification of carriers of CMV plus the relevant HLA was achieved through cumulative public TCR beta family frequency.

About this clonotype: The antigen is unknown.

The sequencing here drew on cultured CD8+ T cells from PBMCs, taken from culture after CMV antigen stimulation. The receptor was isolated from a human donor in good health (CMV status not recorded). Some clones in this sample may be carry-over from other donors' samples. This chain uses TRBV7-6 with TRBJ2-1; D may be TRBD2 (6 bases). CDR3 residues: CASSELSGEQFF. The CDR3 DNA is TGTGCCAGCAGCGAACTTAGCGGTGAGCAGTTCTTC.